This passage covers 19 T cell receptor beta chains from one sample sequenced in a study of T cells in narcolepsy. The data were produced by immunoSEQ multiplex PCR, yet TCRdb's version contains in-frame clones alone and is incomplete. The sample shows about 24,000 clones, roughly 64% of them seen only once. Sequencing was performed on memory (CD45RA-) CD4+ T cells from blood. Receptors originate from a human donor in good health.

The chain combines TRBV19 with TRBJ1-6; perhaps TRBD1 as D (5 bases). Germline CDR1 reads LNHDA; CDR2 reads SQIVND (reference sequence). Trimming cost V 0 bases and J 8 bases, with 14 bases left between them. The length of the CDR3 is 16 residues. The CDR3 protein is CASSIEGTQGDSPLHF. CDR3 bases: TGTGCCAGTAGTATAGAGGGCACACAAGGGGATTCACCCCTCCACTTT.

The gene calls are TRBV13 and TRBJ2-6; D is perhaps TRBD1 (5 bases). The CDR3 sequence is 15 residues long. Germline V gives CDR1 PRHDT, CDR2 FYEKMQ (reference sequence). Trimming stripped 5 bases from V and 4 bases from J, with 12 bases between. This CDR3 is CASSITGAGANVLTF. The CDR3, as DNA: TGTGCCAGCAGCATTACAGGAGCCGGGGCCAACGTCCTGACTTTC. Supplemented by reference TRBV13 and TRBJ2-6, the full variable domain reads AAGVIQSPRHLIKEKRETATLKCYPIPRHDTVYWYQQGPGQDPQFLISFYEKMQSDKGSIPDRFSAQQFSDYHSELNMSSLELGDSALYFCASSITGAGANVLTFGAGSRLTVL.

This clone is medium-sized (0.01 to 0.1%) within its sample. V usage is TRBV10-2 and J usage is TRBJ2-3, with 8 bases aligning to TRBD2. The CDR3 sequence is 16 residues long. CDR1 is WSHSY, CDR2 SAAADI, per germline. J was trimmed by 2 bases and V by 0 bases; bases with no gene match: 4. For the CDR3, the DNA is TGCGCCAGCAGTGAGTCACGGGAGGGCCCCACAGATACGCAGTATTTT. It codes for CASSESREGPTDTQYF.

The rearrangement joins TRBV29-1 to TRBJ2-1; D unresolved. The V and J ends lost 6 bases and 4 bases respectively, with 7 bases between them. The germline V gene encodes CDR1 SQVTM and CDR2 ANQGSEA. The CDR3 covers 11 residues. The CDR3 DNA follows: TGCAGCGTCCACTCTTACAATGAGCAGTTCTTC. Translation gives CSVHSYNEQFF.

This clone was counted only a few times. V and J are TRBV5-8 and TRBJ2-7, with a tentative D call TRBD2 (6 bases). The CDR3 spans 14 residues. CDR1 and CDR2 (germline): SGHTS, YDEGEE. V dropped 5 bases and J dropped 3 bases, with 15 bases sitting between them. The CDR3 DNA reads TGTGCCAGCAGGTTCCTGGGGGGAGGCTACGAGCAGTACTTC. Translated: CASRFLGGGYEQYF.

The chain uses TRBV7-9 and TRBJ1-4; D gene ambiguous. The CDR3 is made up of 14 amino acids. Trimming removed 4 bases from V and 9 bases from J, with 15 bases in between. From germline, CDR1 is SEHNR and CDR2 FQNEAQ (reference sequence). The CDR3 region is CASSSNVAVQKLFF. For the CDR3, the DNA is TGTGCCAGCAGCTCGAACGTTGCGGTGCAAAAACTGTTTTTT. Supplemented by reference TRBV7-9 and TRBJ1-4, the full variable domain reads DTGVSQNPRHKITKRGQNVTFRCDPISEHNRLYWYRQTLGQGPEFLTYFQNEAQLEKSRLLSDRFSAERPKGSFSTLEIQRTEQGDSAMYLCASSSNVAVQKLFFGSGTQLSVL.

V usage is TRBV27 and J usage is TRBJ2-2, with 7 bases fitting TRBD1. V lost 7 bases to trimming and J lost 2 bases; unmatched junction nucleotides: 7. CDR1 MNHEY and CDR2 SMNVEV come from the germline V gene (reference sequence). The CDR3 totals 15 residues. The CDR3 reads CASTWTGSNTGELFF. For the CDR3, the DNA is TGTGCCAGCACCTGGACAGGTTCTAACACCGGGGAGCTGTTTTTT.

CDR3 in amino acids: CASSLRGDTDTQYF. CDR3 nucleotide sequence: TGCGCCAGCAGCTTGCGGGGAGACACAGATACGCAGTATTTT. The gene calls are TRBV5-1 and TRBJ2-3; TRBD2 might be the D (5 bases). V lost 1 base and J lost 2, with 8 bases in between. Germline V gene data show CDR1 as SGHRS and CDR2 as YFSETQ. CDR3 length equals 14 residues.

This clone has only a few counts. V gene TRBV7-2 combines with J gene TRBJ1-2; TRBD1 matches at 12 bases. This CDR3 is 14 amino acids long. CDR1 and CDR2 (germline): SGHTA, FQGNSA. V lost 5 bases and J lost 6; bases outside the gene matches: 4. The CDR3 nucleotides are TGTGCCAGCAGCAGGGACAGGGGGCCGGATGGCTACACCTTC. Amino acid sequence: CASSRDRGPDGYTF.

J is TRBJ2-1 and V is TRBV30; D is uncertain. The ends were cut back, 2 bases at V and 8 bases at J, with 4 bases in the middle. Germline assignment: CDR1 GTSNPN and CDR2 SVGIG (reference sequence). The CDR3 sequence is 10 residues long. CDR3 protein: CAWSSYEQFF. The CDR3 nucleotides are TGTGCCTGGAGTAGCTATGAGCAGTTCTTC.

The chain employs TRBV9 and TRBJ2-1; 12 nucleotides align to TRBD2. The length of the CDR3 is 14 residues. V lost 3 bases to trimming and J lost 9 bases; unmatched junction nucleotides: 4. Germline lookup yields CDR1 SGDLS and CDR2 YYNGEE. The CDR3 DNA sequence: TGTGCCAGCAGCGCTCTAGCGGGGGGGCTTGAGCAGTTCTTC. Translated: CASSALAGGLEQFF.

The J gene is TRBJ2-5, the V gene TRBV19; D might be TRBD2 (5 bases). This CDR3 spans 15 amino acids. Germline values: CDR1 LNHDA, CDR2 SQIVND (reference sequence). Trimming cost V 11 bases and J 3 bases, with 22 bases left between them. CDR3 sequence reads: CASSGSRRAEETQYF. The DNA of the CDR3 is TGTGCCTCAAGCGGAAGCCGAAGAGCCGAAGAGACCCAGTACTTC.

This chain joins TRBV5-5 and TRBJ1-4; D unresolved. Germline V gives CDR1 SGHKS, CDR2 YYEKEE (reference sequence). Deletions cut 2 bases from V and 7 bases from J, with 18 bases between. This CDR3 comprises 16 residues. CDR3 DNA sequence: TGTGCCAGCAGCTTTGAGCCAACTGGGTCCTGTGAAAAACTGTTTTTT. It is translated as CASSFEPTGSCEKLFF.

This clone was detected only a few times. This chain links TRBV28 with TRBJ1-2; D not resolved. V lost 5 bases to trimming and J lost 5 bases, with 12 bases between them. The CDR3 is 13 amino acids. Germline CDR1 MDHEN, CDR2 SYDVKM. The DNA of the CDR3 is TGTGCCAGCAGTCCTCCCCGATTGTATGGCTACACCTTC. Amino acid sequence: CASSPPRLYGYTF.

The chain carries TRBV11-3 and TRBJ2-5; 8 nucleotides align to TRBD2. The V and J ends lost 6 bases and 7 bases, in that order; junction bases with no gene match: 7. Germline V lookup: CDR1 SGHNT, CDR2 YENEEA. This CDR3 is built from 13 residues. DNA for the CDR3: TGTGCCAGCAGTTTTAGCGGGGCTCGGACCCAGTACTTC. Translation gives CASSFSGARTQYF.

This clone came up a few times. The chain couples TRBV6-6 to TRBJ1-5; 7 bases fit TRBD1. The CDR3 totals 13 residues. Losses at the gene ends were 8 bases for V and 2 bases for J; bases not matched to a gene: 3. The V gene's germline CDR1 is MNHNY and CDR2 SVGAGI (reference sequence). In nucleotides, the CDR3 is TGTGCCAGCGGCGGGACAGGCAATCAGCCCCAGCATTTT. This encodes CASGGTGNQPQHF.

This chain connects TRBV28 to TRBJ1-6, with 11 bases aligning to TRBD1. The ends lost 5 bases at V and 7 bases at J; junction bases unmatched: 4. Germline CDR1 is MDHEN and CDR2 is SYDVKM. The CDR3 runs to 15 residues. CDR3 sequence (DNA): TGTGCCAGCAGTAGAGGGACAGGGGGAAATTCACCCCTCCACTTT. The encoded protein is CASSRGTGGNSPLHF.

The V call is TRBV11-3, the J call TRBJ2-2, with D uncertain. Germline V CDR1 and CDR2: SGHNT, YENEEA. CDR3 length: 12 residues. Trimming cost V 5 bases and J 6 bases, with 7 bases left between them. CDR3 protein: CASSLRSGELFF. The CDR3 DNA reads as TGTGCCAGCAGCCTCCGGTCCGGGGAGCTGTTTTTT.

V gene TRBV4-2 combines with J gene TRBJ1-1; D uncertain. Germline V gene data show CDR1 as LGHNA and CDR2 as YNFKEQ. Trimming removed 0 bases from V and 6 bases from J, with 14 bases in between. The CDR3 has 15 amino acids. The DNA of the CDR3 is TGTGCCAGCAGCCAAGATGGACTCCGCGGCGCTGAAGCTTTCTTT. Amino acid sequence: CASSQDGLRGAEAFF.